The present T cell receptor (beta chain) was sequenced within a study of identical twins' blood T cells. V lost 2 bases and J 0 bases, leaving 11 bases between the germline ends. This CDR3 spans 15 amino acids. The V gene's germline CDR1 is DFQATT and CDR2 SNEGSKA (reference sequence). The donors were healthy female monozygous twins, three pairs in total. Study-level findings and limits: Mainly, cloneset size products determined shared clonotypes, twins included. Twin similarity might stem from environmental factors, not only genetics.

TCR cDNA libraries came from RNA via a modified published protocol. In TCRdb, the 5' RACE reads were re-called with MiXCR into one record per CDR3 protein. The repertoire holds fewer than 450,000 distinct CDR3 sequences, with under 30% as singletons. The sample holds a few counts of this clonotype. Its antigen remains unidentified. The chain employs TRBV20-1 and TRBJ1-3, with D unresolved. Sequenced sample: PBMCs. This receptor was taken from a woman aged 18 to 55 in good health. CDR3 in amino acids: CSARLTSNSGNTIYF. The CDR3 bases are TGCAGTGCTAGATTGACTTCCAACTCTGGAAACACCATATATTTT.